Included here is one TCR beta chain sequence, with context. The antigen is not known. The data originate from a study of T cells after yellow fever vaccination. Study-level points and caveats: A secondary response was less intense yet reached its peak sooner, at day 5 versus 15. Only a minor proportion of clonotypes was detected across both CD4 and CD8 compartments. In FACS-sorted repertoires, abundant clonotypes from the bulk population could appear as contaminants.

A process of 5'RACE template switching, which added a universal primer site and UMIs, was used to make TCR cDNA. TCRdb used MiXCR to reprocess the 5' RACE reads, holding one entry per CDR3 protein. The repertoire holds a few hundred thousand distinct CDR3 sequences, with roughly 4% as singletons. The CDR3 extends over 14 amino acids. Deletions cut 3 bases from V and 4 bases from J, with 10 bases between. Germline V gene data show CDR1 as SGHTA and CDR2 as FQGNSA. The chain employs TRBV7-2 and TRBJ1-3; weak D call: TRBD1 (6 bases). The input for sequencing was PBMCs, taken 5 days after the yellow fever booster vaccination. The TCR was taken from a man younger than 35 who received the YFV17D yellow fever vaccine. CDR3 DNA: TGTGCCAGCAGCTTTCAGGGGAAAGGAAACACCATATATTTT. Amino acid sequence: CASSFQGKGNTIYF.